This TCR beta chain was captured in a study of CD8+CD57+ T cells in acquired aplastic anemia. For CDR3 and TCR beta VDJ profiling, genomic DNA was the template used. Each CDR3 protein is one row after TCRdb ran MiXCR on the reads. The sample consists of some 180,000 distinct CDR3 sequences, nearly 50% of them appearing once. The patients chosen for sequencing had shown expansion of CD8+CD57+ cells (detected by flow cytometry). Patients were therapy-naive when their blood was sampled. The ends were cut back, 2 bases at V and 11 bases at J, with 22 bases in the middle. The CDR3 runs to 16 residues. CDR1 and CDR2 from the germline V gene are MNHNS and SASEGT.

This receptor was obtained from a human donor with aplastic anemia. Sequenced input: sorted CD4+, CD8+, or CD8+CD57+ T cells (not recorded which) from PBMCs. This rearrangement joins TRBV6-1 to TRBJ1-5, with a possible D match to TRBD1 (5 bases). The CDR3 loop reads CASSELGQGLYSAQHF. The CDR3 nucleotides are TGTGCCAGCAGTGAATTAGGGCAGGGTCTCTACTCAGCCCAGCATTTT.